Each of the 31 T cell receptor beta chains below was sequenced from the same sample in a study of blood T cell repertoires in COVID-19. Profiled with immunoSEQ multiplex PCR; TCRdb holds only in-frame clones, not every one. The data hold 250,000 or so clones, with 70% to 90% observed a single time. Sequenced material: PBMCs or T cells enriched from blood (not recorded which). The receptors were gathered from a woman in her fifties or sixties who had been exposed to COVID-19.

The V call is TRBV27, the J call TRBJ1-1, with 9 positions matching TRBD1. The J segment lost 0 bases and the V segment lost 4 bases, leaving 9 bases of the junction unmatched. The CDR3 is 17 amino acids. From germline, CDR1 is MNHEY and CDR2 SMNVEV (reference sequence). The CDR3 nucleotides read TGTGCCAGCAGTTCCCGGGACAGGGCTGTCTTGAACACTGAAGCTTTCTTT. Translating gives CASSSRDRAVLNTEAFF.

The chain recombines TRBV27 with TRBJ2-2; 11 bases are shared with TRBD1. Germline V CDR1 and CDR2: MNHEY, SMNVEV (reference sequence). Trimming cost V 5 bases and J 6 bases; bases outside gene matches: 8. The CDR3 loop spans 16 amino acids. The CDR3 is CASSHMPGQGAGELFF. In nucleotides, the CDR3 is TGTGCCAGCAGTCATATGCCGGGACAGGGGGCCGGGGAGCTGTTTTTT.

The sample holds one count of this clone. The chain employs TRBV12-3 or TRBV12-4 and TRBJ2-1, with 8 bases fitting TRBD2. V gave up 3 bases and J gave up 9 bases; unmatched junction bases: 4. This CDR3 is 13 amino acids long. This CDR3 is CASSFNGGAEQFF. The CDR3 nucleotides are TGTGCCAGCAGTTTCAACGGGGGGGCTGAGCAGTTCTTC.

This chain uses TRBV6-5 with TRBJ1-2, with a weak D call TRBD1 (5 bases). The ends were cut back, 4 bases at V and 9 bases at J, with 9 bases in the middle. The CDR3 has 11 amino acids. Per the germline V gene, CDR1 is MNHEY and CDR2 is SVGAGI. The CDR3 DNA follows: TGTGCCAGCAGTTCCGCAGGGAGCTACACCTTC. Protein: CASSSAGSYTF.

This chain joins TRBV18 and TRBJ1-5, with 10 bases matching TRBD1. The CDR3 totals 15 residues. CDR1 is KGHSH and CDR2 is LQKENI in the germline V gene. V gave up 3 bases and J gave up 5 bases; unmatched junction bases: 4. The CDR3 nucleotides read TGTGCCAGCTCACCGGGACAGGGGCCCCATCAGCCCCAGCATTTT. Encoded protein: CASSPGQGPHQPQHF.

The chain has TRBV6-5 and TRBJ2-5; possible D gene TRBD2, 5 bases. Trimming removed 6 bases at V and 5 bases at J, with 13 bases between. CDR3 length equals 13 residues. Germline CDR1 MNHEY, CDR2 SVGAGI. This CDR3 reads CASRSTRLETQYF. The DNA for the CDR3 is TGTGCCAGCAGATCCACTAGACTCGAGACCCAGTACTTC.

The rearrangement joins TRBV24-1 to TRBJ2-5; D might be TRBD2 (6 bases). Germline assignment: CDR1 KGHDR and CDR2 SFDVKD. Trimming took off 2 bases at V and 2 bases at J, with 14 bases between the two ends. CDR3 length: 16 amino acids. CDR3 coding DNA: TGTGCCACCAGTGATTCCGGGACTGGTCAACAAGAGACCCAGTACTTC. It is translated as CATSDSGTGQQETQYF.

The rearrangement joins TRBV12-5 to TRBJ2-1, with a weak D call TRBD2 (5 bases). With 1 base removed from V and 5 bases from J, the gap between germline ends came to 15 bases. The CDR3 runs 16 residues. CDR1 and CDR2 from the germline V gene are LGHNT and FRNRAP. CDR3 DNA sequence: TGTGCTAGTGGTTTGGCGTTCTCCGGGAAGGACAATGAGCAGTTCTTC. Protein: CASGLAFSGKDNEQFF.

The chain recombines TRBV28 with TRBJ1-6, with a tentative D call TRBD1 (6 bases). V dropped 2 bases and J dropped 5 bases, with 19 bases sitting between them. CDR3 size: 18 residues. Germline CDR1 is MDHEN and CDR2 is SYDVKM. The CDR3 coding sequence is TGTGCCAGCAGTTTAACTCCTCCAGGGGTAGGGAATAATTCACCCCTCCACTTT. Its protein is CASSLTPPGVGNNSPLHF.

This clone was seen a single time. CDR3 loop: CASSLLGGTKAFF. CDR3 coding DNA: TGTGCCAGCAGTTTATTAGGAGGGACCAAAGCTTTCTTT. This sequence joins TRBV27 and TRBJ1-1; TRBD1 is a possible D gene (5 bases). With 1 base removed from V and 9 bases from J, the gap between germline ends came to 12 bases. CDR1 MNHEY and CDR2 SMNVEV come from the germline V gene (reference sequence). The length of the CDR3 is 13 residues.

The chain employs TRBV6-5 and TRBJ2-5, with 12 bases identical to TRBD2. This CDR3 region has 13 residues. Per the germline V gene, CDR1 is MNHEY and CDR2 is SVGAGI. V trimming: 10 bases; J trimming: 5 bases; junction bases outside the gene matches: 5. The CDR3 sequence is CATLAGGIETQYF. The CDR3 DNA follows: TGTGCCACCCTAGCGGGGGGGATTGAGACCCAGTACTTC.

The chain links TRBV3-1 (or the pseudogene TRBV3-2) to TRBJ1-1; 7 bases match TRBD1. This CDR3 region has 15 residues. V was pared by 4 bases and J by 1 base, with 6 bases of the junction left unmatched. Germline CDR1 reads LGHDT; CDR2 reads YNNKEL (reference sequence). The CDR3 nucleotides are TGTGCCAGCAGCCTTTTAGGGGGCTCGAACACTGAAGCTTTCTTT. It codes for CASSLLGGSNTEAFF.

This clone was seen a few times. V gene TRBV5-1 combines with J gene TRBJ1-1, with a tentative D call TRBD1 (5 bases). Trimming removed 1 base at V and 2 bases at J, with 12 bases between. Germline lookup yields CDR1 SGHRS and CDR2 YFSETQ. The CDR3 has 15 residues. In DNA, the CDR3 is TGCGCCAGCAGCTTGATTGGGGGGGTAAACACTGAAGCTTTCTTT. Its translation is CASSLIGGVNTEAFF. The whole variable domain, remainder taken from reference TRBV5-1 and TRBJ1-1, is KAGVTQTPRYLIKTRGQQVTLSCSPISGHRSVSWYQQTPGQGLQFLFEYFSETQRNKGNFPGRFSGRQFSNSRSEMNVSTLELGDSALYLCASSLIGGVNTEAFFGQGTRLTVV.

The V and J genes are TRBV24-1 and TRBJ2-3, with D possibly being TRBD1 (6 bases). V was shortened by 5 bases and J by 7 bases, with 12 bases between the two germline ends. Looked up from germline, CDR1 is KGHDR and CDR2 is SFDVKD. The CDR3 runs 13 residues. The CDR3 here is CATSVGAEYTQYF. The CDR3, as DNA: TGTGCCACCAGTGTGGGGGCAGAATATACGCAGTATTTT.

This CDR3 reads CASSPLARTTASSYNEQFF. CDR3 in DNA: TGTGCCAGCAGCCCACTCGCTAGGACTACGGCGAGCTCCTACAATGAGCAGTTCTTC. The V call is TRBV11-2, the J call TRBJ2-1; possibly TRBD2 for D (6 bases). The CDR3 has 19 residues. The germline gives CDR1 SGHAT, CDR2 FQNNGV. Trimming took off 5 bases at V and 0 bases at J, with 23 bases between the two ends.

The V call is TRBV6-5, the J call TRBJ1-2; weak D call: TRBD1 (6 bases). The length of the CDR3 is 11 residues. V was clipped by 8 bases and J by 8 bases, with 12 bases between them. In germline, CDR1 is MNHEY, CDR2 SVGAGI. The CDR3: CASRGTGGYTF. DNA for the CDR3: TGTGCCAGCCGAGGTACAGGGGGCTACACCTTC.

The chain has TRBV10-2 and TRBJ2-2; D uncertain. Per the germline V gene, CDR1 is WSHSY and CDR2 is SAAADI. V lost 7 bases and J 1 base, leaving 10 bases between the germline ends. The CDR3 runs 14 residues. The CDR3 is CASNTPQNTGELFF. As DNA, the CDR3 is TGCGCCAGCAACACGCCCCAGAACACCGGGGAGCTGTTTTTT.

This clone appeared a few times. V is TRBV28 and J is TRBJ1-4; 8 bases line up with TRBD1. CDR1 and CDR2 from the germline V gene are MDHEN and SYDVKM. The CDR3 has 13 residues. V lost 4 bases and J lost 16; bases outside the gene matches: 11. The CDR3 sequence: CASSSPPTGEGFF. CDR3 DNA sequence: TGTGCCAGCAGTTCTCCCCCGACAGGGGAAGGGTTTTTT.

The chain combines TRBV2 with TRBJ1-5; D may be TRBD1 (6 bases). CDR1 SNHLY and CDR2 FYNNEI come from the germline V gene. Trimming took 9 bases from V and 2 from J, leaving 11 bases between them. This CDR3 contains 13 residues. The CDR3 sequence is CASSGAGNQPQHF. In nucleotides, the CDR3 is TGTGCCAGTTCAGGGGCGGGCAATCAGCCCCAGCATTTT.

The gene calls are TRBV5-1 and TRBJ2-4; 9 nucleotides line up with TRBD1. Unmatched junction bases numbered 8, after V lost 4 bases and J lost 6 bases. The CDR3 is made up of 15 amino acids. Germline V gives CDR1 SGHRS, CDR2 YFSETQ. CDR3 sequence: CASSQPGQGGNIQYF. The CDR3 DNA is TGCGCCAGCAGCCAACCGGGACAGGGAGGAAACATTCAGTACTTC.

This clone was detected only a few times. The chain links TRBV7-2 to TRBJ2-7, with 8 bases aligning to TRBD2. V dropped 4 bases and J dropped 3; count of bases not matched to a gene: 8. The CDR3 extends over 15 amino acids. The germline CDR1 and CDR2 sequences are SGHTA and FQGNSA. This chain's CDR3 is CASSSRSGGGYEQYF. The CDR3 bases are TGTGCCAGCAGCTCCCGGAGCGGGGGTGGCTACGAGCAGTACTTC.

J is TRBJ1-1 and V is TRBV6-5; TRBD1 matches at 7 bases. Trimming removed 2 bases from V and 4 bases from J; junction bases left unmatched: 4. CDR1 MNHEY and CDR2 SVGAGI come from the germline V gene. The CDR3 covers 14 residues. The CDR3 DNA is TGTGCCAGCAGTTACATGGCAGGGGGCACTGAAGCTTTCTTT. Its protein product is CASSYMAGGTEAFF.

The gene calls are TRBV10-3 and TRBJ1-5, with D tentatively TRBD1 (6 bases). CDR3 length: 13 residues. Trimming shortened V by 4 bases and J by 7 bases, and 11 bases separated the two germline ends. CDR1 and CDR2 (germline): ENHRY, SYGVKD. The CDR3 here is CAISGEGGQPQHF. The CDR3 coding sequence is TGTGCCATCAGTGGGGAGGGGGGACAGCCCCAGCATTTT.

This clone showed up many times. This sequence joins TRBV5-8 and TRBJ1-1, with 8 positions matching TRBD1. Germline CDR1 reads SGHTS; CDR2 reads YDEGEE. Trimming removed 0 bases from V and 4 bases from J; junction bases left unmatched: 5. The CDR3 sequence is 15 residues long. The CDR3 loop is CASSLDGTGSTEAFF. The CDR3 DNA sequence: TGTGCCAGCAGCTTGGACGGGACAGGCAGCACTGAAGCTTTCTTT. Variable domain in full (rest from reference TRBV5-8 and TRBJ1-1): EAGVTQSPTHLIKTRGQQATLRCSPISGHTSVYWYQQALGLGLQFLLWYDEGEERNRGNFPPRFSGRQFPNYSSELNVNALELEDSALYLCASSLDGTGSTEAFFGQGTRLTVV.

V usage is TRBV19 and J usage is TRBJ1-1, with D maybe TRBD1 (5 bases). V was clipped by 1 base and J by 0 bases, with 9 bases between them. Germline loops: CDR1 LNHDA, CDR2 SQIVND (reference sequence). The CDR3 totals 15 residues. The CDR3 nucleotides are TGTGCCAGTAGTATAGTTCCAGGGTTGAACACTGAAGCTTTCTTT. This translates into CASSIVPGLNTEAFF.

The rearrangement links TRBV3-1 (or the pseudogene TRBV3-2) to TRBJ2-2; D unresolved. Germline loops: CDR1 LGHDT, CDR2 YNNKEL (reference sequence). The CDR3 totals 12 residues. Trimming took 7 bases from V and 2 from J, leaving 5 bases between them. The CDR3 DNA reads TGTGCCAGCACTTCTAACACCGGGGAGCTGTTTTTT. Translated, it gives CASTSNTGELFF.

The rearrangement links TRBV4-2 to TRBJ1-5; tentatively, D is TRBD1 (6 bases). With 0 bases removed from V and 6 bases from J, the gap between germline ends came to 9 bases. CDR3 length: 14 amino acids. CDR1 is LGHNA, CDR2 YNFKEQ, per germline. Written as DNA, the CDR3 is TGTGCCAGCAGCCAAGAGCGGGGGGCTCAGCCCCAGCATTTT. It codes for CASSQERGAQPQHF.

V is TRBV25-1 and J is TRBJ1-1; possible D gene TRBD1, 5 bases. The CDR3 runs to 15 residues. Trimming pared 1 base from V and 6 bases from J, leaving 15 bases between. Germline lookup yields CDR1 MGHDK and CDR2 SYGVNS. CDR3 protein: CASSESILGDSEAFF. CDR3 in DNA: TGTGCCAGCAGTGAATCCATTCTCGGGGACTCTGAAGCTTTCTTT.

This clone was seen many times. This chain connects TRBV2 to TRBJ2-2, with a weak D call TRBD1 (5 bases). This CDR3 comprises 14 residues. Between the trimmed V and J ends, which lost 8 bases and 0 bases, there was a span of 10 bases. The germline gives CDR1 SNHLY, CDR2 FYNNEI. CDR3 bases: TGTGCCAGCCGAGCCAGGGCGAACACCGGGGAGCTGTTTTTT. Residues: CASRARANTGELFF. The complete variable domain, with remaining parts taken from reference TRBV2 and TRBJ2-2, reads EPEVTQTPSHQVTQMGQEVILRCVPISNHLYFYWYRQILGQKVEFLVSFYNNEISEKSEIFDDQFSVERPDGSNFTLKIRSTKLEDSAMYFCASRARANTGELFFGEGSRLTVL.

The genes are TRBV19 and TRBJ1-2; D is undetermined. The V and J ends lost 5 bases and 0 bases respectively, with 10 bases between them. This CDR3 has 14 residues. Germline values: CDR1 LNHDA, CDR2 SQIVND (reference sequence). The CDR3 coding sequence is TGTGCCAGTAGTCCCGCCGGGTCTAACTATGGCTACACCTTC. It encodes CASSPAGSNYGYTF. Based on the CDR3 plus reference TRBV19 and TRBJ1-2, the full variable domain is DGGITQSPKYLFRKEGQNVTLSCEQNLNHDAMYWYRQDPGQGLRLIYYSQIVNDFQKGDIAEGYSVSREKKESFPLTVTSAQKNPTAFYLCASSPAGSNYGYTFGSGTRLTVV.

As to this clone: At the DNA level, this CDR3 is encoded by other sequences in the same sample as well. The chain is built from TRBV29-1 and TRBJ2-2; D perhaps matches TRBD1 (6 bases). Germline V gene lookup returns CDR1 SQVTM and CDR2 ANQGSEA. This CDR3 comprises 13 residues. Trimming took off 6 bases at V and 2 bases at J, with 10 bases between the two ends. CDR3 protein: CSVGQLNTGELFF. The CDR3, as DNA: TGCAGCGTCGGACAGTTAAACACCGGGGAGCTGTTTTTT.